These 8 T cell receptor beta chains were sequenced from one sample in a study of radiotherapy plus CTLA-4 blockade in lung cancer. TCRdb's table, derived via immunoSEQ multiplex PCR, lists solely in-frame clones and lacks some. Of under 95,000 clones detected, around 78% appear once; the ten largest clones hold over 20%. The sample in question was peripheral blood, obtained from a patient treated with radiotherapy plus ipilimumab. These TCRs come from a human donor with non-small cell lung cancer whose response to radiotherapy plus ipilimumab could not be evaluated. Some clones in this sample may be carry-over from other donors' samples.

This chain uses TRBV2 with TRBJ1-5; weak D call: TRBD1 (6 bases). The CDR3 is made up of 15 amino acids. V lost 4 bases and J 5 bases, leaving 15 bases between the germline ends. The germline gives CDR1 SNHLY, CDR2 FYNNEI. Here the CDR3 DNA reads TGTGCCAGCAGTGGGGAGGGGGGAAAGGATCAGCCCCAGCATTTT. Translating it yields CASSGEGGKDQPQHF.

This chain links TRBV19 with TRBJ1-1, with a tentative D call TRBD1 (5 bases). V was clipped by 2 bases and J by 5 bases, with 9 bases between them. The germline CDR1 and CDR2 sequences are LNHDA and SQIVND (reference sequence). This CDR3 has 13 residues. CDR3 sequence reads: CASSIKGQTEAFF. Here the CDR3 DNA reads TGTGCCAGTAGTATAAAGGGGCAAACTGAAGCTTTCTTT.

The gene calls are TRBV4-2 and TRBJ1-3; 7 bases line up with TRBD1. V shed 4 bases and J 4 bases; nucleotides not matched to a gene: 4. This CDR3 has 14 amino acids. CDR1 LGHNA and CDR2 YNFKEQ come from the germline V gene. Here the CDR3 DNA reads TGTGCCAGCAGCCCCCGCAGGGGGGGAAACACCATATATTTT. This encodes CASSPRRGGNTIYF.

V is TRBV7-6 and J is TRBJ1-5; D is undetermined. CDR3 length: 14 amino acids. V was shortened by 4 bases and J by 5 bases, with 12 bases between the two germline ends. Germline assignment: CDR1 SGHVS and CDR2 FNYEAQ. Written as DNA, the CDR3 is TGTGCCAGCAGCTCTCACCTGGGCTATCAGCCCCAGCATTTT. Translating gives CASSSHLGYQPQHF.

Regarding this clone: Its ends do not fully match the called genes, so a read error is possible. The J gene is TRBJ1-2, the V gene TRBV5-1, with TRBD1 matching 8 bases. The V gene's germline CDR1 is SGHRS and CDR2 YFSETQ. This CDR3 is built from 13 residues. The CDR3 here is CASSLAGGIGYTF. The CDR3 coding sequence is TGCGCCAGCAGTTTGGCAGGGGGCATTGGCTACACCTTC. The entire variable domain, with the rest obtained from reference TRBV5-1 and TRBJ1-2, is as follows: KAGVTQTPRYLIKTRGQQVTLSCSPISGHRSVSWYQQTPGQGLQFLFEYFSETQRNKGNFPGRFSGRQFSNSRSEMNVSTLELGDSALYLCASSLAGGIGYTFGSGTRLTVV.

The J gene is TRBJ2-5, the V gene TRBV16; D not resolved. Trimming cost V 0 bases and J 5 bases, with 7 bases left between them. The CDR3 contains 13 residues. The germline V gene has CDR1 KGHSY and CDR2 FQNENV. The CDR3 sequence is CASSQSRIETQYF. CDR3 in DNA: TGTGCCAGCAGCCAATCGAGGATCGAGACCCAGTACTTC. Filled out from reference TRBV16 and TRBJ2-5, the complete variable domain reads GEEVAQTPKHLVRGEGQKAKLYCAPIKGHSYVFWYQQVLKNEFKFLISFQNENVFDETGMPKERFSAKCLPNSPCSLEIQATKLEDSAVYFCASSQSRIETQYFGPGTRLLVL.

The chain is built from TRBV11-2 and TRBJ1-3; 12 bases line up with TRBD1. Looked up from germline, CDR1 is SGHAT and CDR2 is FQNNGV. Trimming took 1 base from V and 3 from J; bases not matched to a gene: 7. The CDR3 contains 18 residues. The DNA of the CDR3 is TGTGCCAGCAGCTTAGGACCGGGACAGGGGGCGAGTGGAAACACCATATATTTT. Translation: CASSLGPGQGASGNTIYF.

The V and J genes are TRBV27 and TRBJ2-1; 10 bases agree with TRBD1. V lost 8 bases, J lost 6 bases, and 10 bases stayed unmatched. Germline loops: CDR1 MNHEY, CDR2 SMNVEV (reference sequence). The CDR3 extends over 15 amino acids. CDR3 sequence (DNA): TGTGCCAGCTCTAACGCTTGGACAGGGGGCAATGAGCAGTTCTTC. Amino acids: CASSNAWTGGNEQFF.